These T cell receptor beta chains were read from a single sample in a study of blood T cell repertoires in COVID-19. The table came from immunoSEQ multiplex PCR; TCRdb's copy has only in-frame clones and leaves some out. The table has roughly 160,000 clones, more than 75% seen once. Sequencing was done on a sample of peripheral blood. All receptors derive from a man between 18 and 35 years old with COVID-19, enrolled during active disease. Both conserved end residues are part of each CDR3. Each record gives: D gene, clone size, J gene, V gene, CDR3 protein, CDR3 DNA. The D gene is left open where the match is weak. Clone size is stated in some rows and not others, as once, few, many or a class when expanded.

>TRBD2|.|TRBJ2-7|TRBV10-3
CAIRAREGSYEQYF
TGTGCCATCAGGGCGCGGGAGGGATCCTACGAGCAGTACTTC
>.|.|TRBJ2-7|TRBV11-2
CASSLAAQGKQYF
TGTGCCAGCAGCTTAGCCGCCCAGGGTAAGCAGTACTTC
>.|.|TRBJ1-5|TRBV19
CASRQVNNQPQHF
TGTGCCAGTCGACAGGTAAACAATCAGCCCCAGCATTTT
>.|.|TRBJ2-7|TRBV11-2
CASSPTSPYEQYF
TGTGCCAGCAGCCCTACTTCTCCCTACGAGCAGTACTTC
>TRBD1|.|TRBJ2-3|TRBV18
CASSRGQGATDTQYF
TGTGCCAGCTCACGTGGACAGGGTGCGACAGATACGCAGTATTTT
>TRBD1|.|TRBJ1-2|TRBV14
CASSEGQGDYGYTF
TGTGCCAGCAGTGAAGGACAGGGGGACTATGGCTACACCTTC
>.|once|TRBJ1-2|TRBV28
CASRPGQAGYTF
TGTGCCAGCAGGCCCGGACAAGCTGGCTACACCTTC
>.|once|TRBJ1-2|TRBV3-1/TRBV3-2
CASSHSIFGVPTNYGYTF
TGTGCCAGCAGCCATTCCATCTTCGGGGTGCCCACTAACTATGGCTACACCTTC
>TRBD1|few|TRBJ1-2|TRBV5-1
CASSPYSAGQDGYTF
TGCGCCAGCAGCCCTTATTCGGCCGGACAGGATGGCTACACCTTC
>.|once|TRBJ1-5|TRBV12-3/TRBV12-4
CASGRDSNQPQHF
TGTGCCAGCGGACGCGACAGTAATCAGCCCCAGCATTTT
>TRBD1|.|TRBJ2-2|TRBV24-1
CATSARDSSNTGELFF
TGTGCCACCAGCGCCCGGGACAGCTCGAACACCGGGGAGCTGTTTTTT
>TRBD1|.|TRBJ2-1|TRBV12-5
CASGLGQGEGDEQFF
TGTGCTAGTGGTTTGGGACAGGGCGAAGGGGATGAGCAGTTCTTC
>TRBD1|.|TRBJ2-1|TRBV14
CASSHRQGYHNEQFF
TGTGCCAGCAGCCATCGACAGGGGTACCACAATGAGCAGTTCTTC
>TRBD1|.|TRBJ1-3|TRBV28
CASRNAGQFSSGNTIYF
TGTGCCAGCAGAAACGCGGGACAGTTTTCCTCTGGAAACACCATATATTTT